Below, 19 T cell receptor beta chains from the same sample are listed, as sequenced in a study. The sorted Tregs were CD4+CD25+CD127-/low cells. TCRdb reprocessed the 5' RACE reads via MiXCR and lists one record per CDR3 protein. The sample comprises 35,000 to 50,000 distinct CDR3 sequences, roughly a fifth of which are singletons, and about 4% rests with the top ten. The sequencing input was Tregs sorted from blood. All receptors come from a female donor with breast cancer.

The chain uses TRBV7-2 and TRBJ2-1; D unresolved. Trimming left V 0 bases short and J 2 bases short, with 8 bases between. CDR3 size: 15 residues. The germline CDR1 and CDR2 sequences are SGHTA and FQGNSA. The CDR3: CASSLAVLPYNEQFF. The CDR3 region has the DNA TGTGCCAGCAGCTTAGCGGTACTACCCTACAATGAGCAGTTCTTC. The full variable domain, its missing parts supplied by reference TRBV7-2 and TRBJ2-1, is GAGVSQSPSNKVTEKGKDVELRCDPISGHTALYWYRQSLGQGLEFLIYFQGNSAPDKSGLPSDRFSAERTGGSVSTLTIQRTQQEDSAVYLCASSLAVLPYNEQFFGPGTRLTVL.

This clonotype was counted at least ten times. The rearrangement joins TRBV5-1 to TRBJ2-1; 8 bases align to TRBD2. The germline gives CDR1 SGHRS, CDR2 YFSETQ. The CDR3 consists of 16 residues. J gave up 8 bases and V 4 bases, and 14 bases lay outside the gene matches. CDR3 sequence: CASSAPGLGGFDEQFF. CDR3 sequence (DNA): TGCGCCAGCAGCGCACCGGGACTAGGCGGGTTCGATGAGCAGTTCTTC.

At least ten counts were recorded for this clonotype. This chain connects TRBV6-1 to TRBJ1-1; D gene ambiguous. CDR3 length: 11 amino acids. Germline V gene sequence: CDR1 MNHNS, CDR2 SASEGT. CDR3 in amino acids: CASALNTEAFF. The DNA for the CDR3 is TGTGCGAGCGCATTGAACACTGAAGCTTTCTTT.

This chain connects TRBV7-8 to TRBJ2-7, with 7 positions matching TRBD1. The CDR3 covers 13 residues. Germline V CDR1 and CDR2: SGHVS, FQNEAQ. Trimming at V came to 1 base and at J to 5 bases, leaving 2 bases not matched to a gene. The CDR3: CASSLDTGDEQYF. In DNA, the CDR3 is TGTGCCAGCAGCTTAGATACAGGGGACGAGCAGTACTTC.

This rearrangement joins TRBV15 to TRBJ1-1; TRBD1 agrees at 9 bases. V gave up 1 base and J gave up 0 bases; unmatched junction bases: 6. This CDR3 spans 17 amino acids. The germline gives CDR1 LNHNV, CDR2 YYDKDF (reference sequence). As DNA, the CDR3 is TGTGCCACCAGCAGAGGGACAGGGGTTCACATGAACACTGAAGCTTTCTTT. Its protein is CATSRGTGVHMNTEAFF.

In regard to this clonotype: The junction differs from germline at one of its ends, possibly a read error. The gene calls are TRBV30 and TRBJ2-7; D possibly corresponds to TRBD2 (7 bases). The CDR3 is made up of 12 amino acids. In germline, CDR1 is GTSNPN, CDR2 SVGIG (reference sequence). The chain's CDR3 is CVWSGDTYEQYF. The CDR3 DNA reads as TGTGTCTGGAGCGGGGACACCTACGAGCAGTACTTC.

Comments on this clonotype: This may be a read error, as it is one base from a much larger clone. The chain joins TRBV6-5 to TRBJ2-3; D is perhaps TRBD2 (6 bases). This CDR3 is built from 16 residues. Germline assignment: CDR1 MNHEY and CDR2 SVGAGI. The V end was cut by 0 bases, the J end by 4 bases, with 14 bases between. The DNA for the CDR3 is TGTGCCAGCAGTTACTCCACCGGGAGCGATTCAGATACGCAGTATTTT. Translated, it gives CASSYSTGSDSDTQYF.

This clonotype was picked up a small number of times. The chain uses TRBV7-8 and TRBJ2-1, with 8 bases lining up with TRBD2. The CDR3 spans 14 residues. Germline V CDR1 and CDR2: SGHVS, FQNEAQ. J was trimmed by 6 bases and V by 7 bases; bases with no gene match: 8. Here the CDR3 DNA reads TGTGCCAGCAAGGCCGGGGGGGCTTTCAATGAGCAGTTCTTC. This translates into CASKAGGAFNEQFF.

This clonotype was recorded many times. The V call is TRBV7-8, the J call TRBJ2-5, with unresolved D. Germline V gives CDR1 SGHVS, CDR2 FQNEAQ. There are 14 residues in the CDR3. Deletions cut 5 bases from V and 5 bases from J, with 15 bases between. This CDR3 is CASSQLELAETQYF. The CDR3 nucleotides are TGTGCCAGCAGCCAACTGGAGTTGGCGGAGACCCAGTACTTC.

This clonotype was seen ten or more times. The chain has TRBV4-2 and TRBJ2-1; TRBD1 matches at 9 bases. The germline V gene encodes CDR1 LGHNA and CDR2 YNFKEQ. Trimming took 0 bases from V and 3 from J; bases not matched to a gene: 9. The CDR3 covers 18 residues. CDR3 sequence: CASSQDRTGDPHYNEQFF. CDR3 DNA sequence: TGTGCCAGCAGCCAAGATAGGACAGGGGATCCCCACTACAATGAGCAGTTCTTC.

This clonotype came up many times. V usage is TRBV12-3 or TRBV12-4 and J usage is TRBJ2-3, with unresolved D. With 6 bases removed from V and 4 bases from J, the gap between germline ends came to 14 bases. The CDR3 runs 14 residues. This CDR3 is CASRPTQYPDTQYF. For the CDR3, the DNA is TGTGCCAGCAGGCCAACACAGTATCCAGATACGCAGTATTTT.

The V and J genes are TRBV13 and TRBJ1-5; the D is unclear. The V gene's germline CDR1 is PRHDT and CDR2 FYEKMQ (reference sequence). The ends were cut back, 0 bases at V and 7 bases at J, with 4 bases in the middle. CDR3 length: 12 amino acids. CDR3 region: CASSLGTQPQHF. CDR3 DNA: TGTGCCAGCAGCTTAGGCACCCAGCCCCAGCATTTT.

This clonotype was found many times. V gene TRBV7-3 combines with J gene TRBJ2-7; D tentatively fits TRBD1 or TRBD2 (6 bases each). In germline, CDR1 is SGHTA, CDR2 FQGTGA. This CDR3 is built from 14 residues. V shed 5 bases and J shed 6 bases, with 17 bases lying between them. The CDR3 nucleotides read TGTGCCAGCAGCCGGGGGTCTACAGGGAGCGAGCAGTACTTC. It translates to CASSRGSTGSEQYF.

DNA of the CDR3: TGTGCCAGCAGCTCCAGTGACAGGGACTACGAGCAGTACTTC. It yields the protein CASSSSDRDYEQYF. The chain joins TRBV5-4 to TRBJ2-7; 7 bases align to TRBD1. Germline CDR1 reads SGHNT; CDR2 reads YYREEE (reference sequence). The CDR3 totals 14 residues. With V trimmed by 3 bases and J by 3 bases, 6 bases remained unmatched.

As concerns this clonotype: A read error may be the cause here, since a much bigger clone is one base away. The rearrangement links TRBV7-9 to TRBJ1-1; 7 nucleotides agree with TRBD1. V lost 2 bases to trimming and J lost 4 bases; unmatched junction nucleotides: 7. This CDR3 region has 15 residues. The V gene's germline CDR1 is SEHNR and CDR2 FQNEAQ (reference sequence). CDR3 coding DNA: TGTGCCAGCAGCTTAAGGGGGCAGGGAGGCACTGAAGCTTTCTTT. Its translation: CASSLRGQGGTEAFF.

This clonotype appeared many times. This chain joins TRBV7-9 and TRBJ2-3; 7 nucleotides match TRBD1. The J segment lost 2 bases and the V segment lost 7 bases, leaving 12 bases of the junction unmatched. The germline V gene has CDR1 SEHNR and CDR2 FQNEAQ (reference sequence). CDR3 size: 16 residues. The CDR3 is CASTGKNRGNTDTQYF. The CDR3 nucleotides are TGTGCCAGCACCGGCAAGAACAGGGGAAACACAGATACGCAGTATTTT.

In nucleotides, the CDR3 is TGTGCCAGCAGCCAGGCTGACAGAGGGCTGGAGGGCTACACCTTC. Encoded protein: CASSQADRGLEGYTF. The chain joins TRBV4-2 to TRBJ1-2; TRBD1 might be the D (5 bases). CDR1 and CDR2 (germline): LGHNA, YNFKEQ. The CDR3 has 15 amino acids. Trimming removed 3 bases at V and 8 bases at J, with 19 bases between.

This clonotype was observed a handful of times. The chain links TRBV7-9 to TRBJ2-1, with 10 bases lining up with TRBD2. This CDR3 has 20 amino acids. V was clipped by 4 bases and J by 0 bases; unmatched bases: 15. CDR1 SEHNR and CDR2 FQNEAQ come from the germline V gene (reference sequence). In DNA, the CDR3 is TGTGCCAGCAGCTCAAACCAGCAACCCGGGACTAGCGACTCCTACAATGAGCAGTTCTTC. Translated, it gives CASSSNQQPGTSDSYNEQFF.

As to this clonotype: This may stem from a read error, because a much larger clone lies one nucleotide away. The chain recombines TRBV3-1 with TRBJ2-2; D gene uncertain. CDR3 length equals 17 residues. Germline CDR1 LGHDT, CDR2 YNNKEL (reference sequence). CDR3 sequence (DNA): TGTGCCAGCGGCCAAAACCACGAGCGACCGATGACCGGGGAGCTGTTTTTT. Translation: CASGQNHERPMTGELFF.